These 16 T cell receptor beta chains came from one sample sequenced in a study of OX40 agonist ivuxolimab in advanced cancers. The repertoire was sequenced with immunoSEQ multiplex PCR; TCRdb's copy has only in-frame clones and lacks some. Of about 34,000 clones in the sample, about nine tenths are singletons; the top ten hold around 4%. Sequencing was performed on CD4+ or CD8+ T cells sorted from blood, taken in a trial of the OX40 agonist ivuxolimab. The receptor source for this set is an adult with an advanced solid tumor such as melanoma, head and neck, liver or kidney cancer.

This chain uses TRBV7-5 with TRBJ1-2; TRBD1, the table's D call, lacks a check against the DNA. TRBV7-5 is termed a pseudogene. CDR3 length equals 17 residues. CDR3 sequence (DNA): TGTGCCAGAAGCTTTTCCGGGACAGGACCTGAAAACTATGGCTACACCTTC. The encoded protein is CARSFSGTGPENYGYTF.

The V gene is TRBV2, the J gene TRBJ2-5; no clear D. Trimming removed 0 bases from V and 2 bases from J, with 13 bases in between. The CDR3 contains 16 residues. Germline V gene sequence: CDR1 SNHLY, CDR2 FYNNEI. The CDR3 sequence: CASSEALQRSQETQYF. CDR3 in DNA: TGTGCCAGCAGTGAAGCGCTTCAAAGGAGTCAAGAGACCCAGTACTTC.

This sequence joins TRBV19 and TRBJ1-1; tentatively, D is TRBD1 (5 bases). Germline V gene data show CDR1 as LNHDA and CDR2 as SQIVND (reference sequence). V dropped 7 bases and J dropped 1 base, with 13 bases sitting between them. This CDR3 is 14 amino acids long. CDR3 sequence reads: CASTPAGRNTEAFF. In DNA, the CDR3 is TGTGCCAGTACCCCCGCAGGGCGGAACACTGAAGCTTTCTTT.

This clone was picked up one time. The rearrangement joins TRBV6-1 to TRBJ2-5, with D tentatively TRBD2 (6 bases). The CDR3 has 16 residues. Germline values: CDR1 MNHNS, CDR2 SASEGT. The ends were cut back, 0 bases at V and 2 bases at J, with 13 bases in the middle. CDR3 protein: CASSEAVGSNQETQYF. Here the CDR3 DNA reads TGTGCCAGCAGTGAAGCGGTCGGGAGTAATCAAGAGACCCAGTACTTC.

This clone occurred once. The chain is built from TRBV5-1 and TRBJ2-1, with 8 bases that match TRBD2. V lost 7 bases and J lost 0; bases outside the gene matches: 6. CDR3 length equals 15 residues. Per germline, CDR1 SGHRS and CDR2 YFSETQ. The CDR3 DNA is TGCGCCAGCCAAGCGGGGGTGAGCTCCTACAATGAGCAGTTCTTC. This encodes CASQAGVSSYNEQFF.

The chain combines TRBV29-1 with TRBJ1-1, with 11 bases fitting TRBD1. The CDR3 has 14 residues. Germline-derived CDR1 and CDR2 are SQVTM and ANQGSEA. With V trimmed by 7 bases and J by 4 bases, 8 bases remained unmatched. For the CDR3, the DNA is TGCAGCGCCTCCGGGACAGGGGGTACCACTGAAGCTTTCTTT. It encodes CSASGTGGTTEAFF.

The J gene is TRBJ2-5, the V gene TRBV7-2; 7 nucleotides match TRBD1. V was clipped by 3 bases and J by 3 bases; unmatched bases: 4. In germline, CDR1 is SGHTA, CDR2 FQGNSA. This CDR3 contains 14 residues. CDR3 region: CASSFAQGKETQYF. In nucleotides, the CDR3 is TGTGCCAGCAGCTTTGCACAGGGGAAAGAGACCCAGTACTTC.

The rearrangement uses TRBV9 and TRBJ2-7, with 8 bases aligning to TRBD1. CDR1 is SGDLS and CDR2 is YYNGEE in the germline V gene. The trim removed 3 bases at V and 3 bases at J, leaving 5 bases unmatched. The CDR3 extends over 14 amino acids. The CDR3 DNA is TGTGCCAGCAGCGCCCCGGGACAGGTCTACGAGCAGTACTTC. Protein sequence: CASSAPGQVYEQYF.

The chain employs TRBV18 and TRBJ2-7, with 8 positions matching TRBD1. CDR3 length equals 13 residues. J was trimmed by 5 bases and V by 2 bases; bases with no gene match: 2. Germline V CDR1 and CDR2: KGHSH, LQKENI. Here the CDR3 reads CASSPMGQDEQYF. The CDR3 bases are TGTGCCAGCTCACCAATGGGACAGGACGAGCAGTACTTC.

The chain couples TRBV7-2 to TRBJ1-5; 7 bases align to TRBD1. Trimming at V came to 0 bases and at J to 6 bases, leaving 5 bases not matched to a gene. The V gene's germline CDR1 is SGHTA and CDR2 FQGNSA. The CDR3 loop spans 15 amino acids. CDR3 sequence (DNA): TGTGCCAGCAGCTTAGCGACAGGGAGTCGTCAGCCCCAGCATTTT. It yields the protein CASSLATGSRQPQHF.

J is TRBJ2-7 and V is TRBV2; the D call may be TRBD1 or TRBD2 (5 bases each). V gave up 9 bases and J gave up 3 bases, with 18 bases separating them. Looked up from germline, CDR1 is SNHLY and CDR2 is FYNNEI. CDR3 size: 14 residues. The CDR3 reads CARRPGRRDYEQYF. The CDR3 coding sequence is TGTGCCAGGAGACCGGGACGGCGAGACTACGAGCAGTACTTC.

A word on this clone: The DNA is omitted, as the CDR3 cannot be located on it reliably, and the CDR3 follows TCRdb's listing. The chain uses TRBV20-1 and TRBJ1-2. Germline CDR1 reads DFQATT; CDR2 reads SNEGSKA (reference sequence). The CDR3 has 10 amino acids, counting both end residues. The CDR3 sequence: CSVGNYGCTF.

This clone was seen only a few times. The chain recombines TRBV30 with TRBJ2-3, with 9 bases fitting TRBD2. This CDR3 has 15 residues. J gave up 6 bases and V 2 bases, and 9 bases lay outside the gene matches. Per the germline V gene, CDR1 is GTSNPN and CDR2 is SVGIG (reference sequence). In nucleotides, the CDR3 is TGTGCCTGGAGTAAGAGCGGGGGGCCCTATGATACGCAGTATTTT. Amino acid sequence: CAWSKSGGPYDTQYF. Together with reference TRBV30 and TRBJ2-3, the CDR3 gives the full variable domain: SQTIHQWPATLVQPVGSPLSLECTVEGTSNPNLYWYRQAAGRGLQLLFYSVGIGQISSEVPQNLSASRPQDRQFILSSKKLLLSDSGFYLCAWSKSGGPYDTQYFGPGTRLTVL.

The chain recombines TRBV29-1 with TRBJ1-1; D not resolved. Germline V gene data show CDR1 as SQVTM and CDR2 as ANQGSEA. The CDR3 spans 14 residues. Trimming removed 6 bases at V and 5 bases at J, with 19 bases between. The CDR3 spells CSVVLGLSGTEAFF. CDR3 DNA: TGCAGCGTCGTGCTTGGGCTCTCGGGGACTGAAGCTTTCTTT.

The chain has TRBV28 and TRBJ1-5; 11 bases line up with TRBD1. Germline assignment: CDR1 MDHEN and CDR2 SYDVKM. Losses at the gene ends were 11 bases for V and 0 bases for J; bases not matched to a gene: 12. The CDR3 is made up of 17 amino acids. Here the CDR3 DNA reads TGTGCCGGTGGGACAGGGGGTATAATTTATAGCAATCAGCCCCAGCATTTT. Translating it yields CAGGTGGIIYSNQPQHF. Full variable domain (outside the CDR3, taken from reference TRBV28 and TRBJ1-5): DVKVTQSSRYLVKRTGEKVFLECVQDMDHENMFWYRQDPGLGLRLIYFSYDVKMKEKGDIPEGYSVSREKKERFSLILESASTNQTSMYLCAGGTGGIIYSNQPQHFGDGTRLSIL.

The V gene is TRBV28, the J gene TRBJ1-4, with D tentatively TRBD1 (5 bases). The CDR3 runs to 14 residues. Per the germline V gene, CDR1 is MDHEN and CDR2 is SYDVKM. Trimming cost V 5 bases and J 8 bases, with 15 bases left between them. The CDR3 here is CASSTGPPMEKLFF. DNA for the CDR3: TGTGCCAGCAGTACGGGACCGCCGATGGAAAAACTGTTTTTT. Drawing the rest from reference TRBV28 and TRBJ1-4, the complete variable domain is DVKVTQSSRYLVKRTGEKVFLECVQDMDHENMFWYRQDPGLGLRLIYFSYDVKMKEKGDIPEGYSVSREKKERFSLILESASTNQTSMYLCASSTGPPMEKLFFGSGTQLSVL.